This TCR beta chain was obtained from a study of blood T cell repertoires in COVID-19. This CDR3 region has 16 residues. Germline V gene sequence: CDR1 SGHNT, CDR2 YYREEE (reference sequence). V dropped 0 bases and J dropped 5 bases, with 15 bases sitting between them. Assay: immunoSEQ multiplex PCR; the TCRdb copy retains only in-frame clones and omits some. The sample contains almost 200,000 clones, about 76% of which appear only once. The V and J genes are TRBV5-4 and TRBJ2-1; D perhaps matches TRBD2 (7 bases). The specimen was peripheral blood. The clonotype comes from a woman aged 40 to 49 with COVID-19, enrolled during active disease. CDR3 loop: CASSLGEGGLHNEQFF. The CDR3 DNA follows: TGTGCCAGCAGCTTGGGTGAGGGGGGGTTACACAATGAGCAGTTCTTC.